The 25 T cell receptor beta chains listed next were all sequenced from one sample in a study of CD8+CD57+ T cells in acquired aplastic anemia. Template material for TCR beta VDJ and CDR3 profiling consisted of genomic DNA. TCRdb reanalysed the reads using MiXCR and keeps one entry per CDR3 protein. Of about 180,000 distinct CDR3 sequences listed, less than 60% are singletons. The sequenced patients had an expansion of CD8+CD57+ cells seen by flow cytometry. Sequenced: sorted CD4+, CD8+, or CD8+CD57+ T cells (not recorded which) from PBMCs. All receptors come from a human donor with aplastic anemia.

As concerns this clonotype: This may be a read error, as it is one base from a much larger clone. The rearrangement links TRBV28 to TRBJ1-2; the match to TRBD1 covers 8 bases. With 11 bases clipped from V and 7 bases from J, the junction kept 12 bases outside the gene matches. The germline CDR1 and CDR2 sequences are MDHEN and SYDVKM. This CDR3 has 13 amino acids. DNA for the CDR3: TGTGCCGGCGAAAACCCAGGGGGCTTTGGCTACACCTTC. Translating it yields CAGENPGGFGYTF.

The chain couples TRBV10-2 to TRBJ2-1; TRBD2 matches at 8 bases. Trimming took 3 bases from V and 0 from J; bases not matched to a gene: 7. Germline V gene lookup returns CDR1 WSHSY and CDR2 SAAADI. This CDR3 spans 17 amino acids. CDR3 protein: CASSDELAGSSYNEQFF. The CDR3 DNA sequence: TGCGCCAGCAGTGATGAGTTAGCGGGGAGCTCCTACAATGAGCAGTTCTTC.

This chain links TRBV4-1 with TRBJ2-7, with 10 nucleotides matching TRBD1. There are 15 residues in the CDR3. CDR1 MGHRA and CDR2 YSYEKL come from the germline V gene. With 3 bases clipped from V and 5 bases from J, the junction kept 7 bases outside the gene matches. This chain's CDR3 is CASSHGQGGINEQYF. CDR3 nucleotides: TGCGCCAGCAGCCACGGACAGGGGGGAATCAACGAGCAGTACTTC.

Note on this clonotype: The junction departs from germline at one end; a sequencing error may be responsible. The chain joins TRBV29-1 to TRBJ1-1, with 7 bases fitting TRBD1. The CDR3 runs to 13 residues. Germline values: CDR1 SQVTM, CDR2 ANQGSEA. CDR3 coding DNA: TGCAGCGTAGAAGACAGGGTGAACACTGAAGCTTTCTTT. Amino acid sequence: CSVEDRVNTEAFF. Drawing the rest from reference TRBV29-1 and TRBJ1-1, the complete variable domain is SAVISQKPSRDICQRGTSLTIQCQVDSQVTMMFWYRQQPGQSLTLIATANQGSEATYESGFVIDKFPISRPNLTFSTLTVSNMSPEDSSIYLCSVEDRVNTEAFFGQGTRLTVV.

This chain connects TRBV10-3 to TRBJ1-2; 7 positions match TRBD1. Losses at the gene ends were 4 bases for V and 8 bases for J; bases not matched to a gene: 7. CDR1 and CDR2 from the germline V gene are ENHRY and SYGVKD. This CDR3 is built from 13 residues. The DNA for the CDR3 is TGTGCCATCAGTGCAGACAGGGAGCACGGCTACACCTTC. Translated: CAISADREHGYTF.

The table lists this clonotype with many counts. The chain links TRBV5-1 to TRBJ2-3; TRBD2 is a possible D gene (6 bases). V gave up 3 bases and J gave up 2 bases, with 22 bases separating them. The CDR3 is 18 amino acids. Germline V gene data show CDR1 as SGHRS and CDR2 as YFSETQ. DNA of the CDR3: TGCGCCAGCAGCTCCCCCGGGAGCGGGCTAAGACTCACAGATACGCAGTATTTT. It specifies CASSSPGSGLRLTDTQYF.

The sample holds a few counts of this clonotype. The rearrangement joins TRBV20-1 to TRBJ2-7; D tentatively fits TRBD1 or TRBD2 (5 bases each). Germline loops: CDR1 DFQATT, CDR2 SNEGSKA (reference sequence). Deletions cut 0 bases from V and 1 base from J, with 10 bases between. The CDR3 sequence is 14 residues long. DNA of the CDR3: TGCAGTGCTAGAGATCGGGGCAGATCCTACGAGCAGTACTTC. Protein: CSARDRGRSYEQYF.

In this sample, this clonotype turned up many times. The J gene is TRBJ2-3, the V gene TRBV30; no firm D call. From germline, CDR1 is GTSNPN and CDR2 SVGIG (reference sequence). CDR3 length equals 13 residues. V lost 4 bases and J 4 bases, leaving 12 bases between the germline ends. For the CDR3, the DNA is TGTGCCTGGACCCGCCGAAGGGCAGATACGCAGTATTTT. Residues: CAWTRRRADTQYF.

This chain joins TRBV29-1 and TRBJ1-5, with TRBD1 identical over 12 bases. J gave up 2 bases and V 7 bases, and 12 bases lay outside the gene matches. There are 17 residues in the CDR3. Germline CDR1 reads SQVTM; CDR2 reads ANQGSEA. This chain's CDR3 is CSARSGTGGSGNQPQHF. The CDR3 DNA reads TGCAGCGCACGCTCCGGGACAGGGGGCTCGGGCAATCAGCCCCAGCATTTT.

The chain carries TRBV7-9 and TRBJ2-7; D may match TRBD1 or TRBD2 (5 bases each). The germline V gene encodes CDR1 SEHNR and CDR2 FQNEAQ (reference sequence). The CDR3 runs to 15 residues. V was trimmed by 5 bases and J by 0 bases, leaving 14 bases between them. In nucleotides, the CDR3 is TGTGCCAGCAGCCTACGGTCCGGGGCCTCCTACGAGCAGTACTTC. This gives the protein CASSLRSGASYEQYF.

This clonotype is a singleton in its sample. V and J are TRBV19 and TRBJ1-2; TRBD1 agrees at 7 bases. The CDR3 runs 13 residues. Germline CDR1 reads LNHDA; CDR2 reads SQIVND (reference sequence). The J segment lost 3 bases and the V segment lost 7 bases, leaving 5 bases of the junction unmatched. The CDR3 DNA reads TGTGCCAGTACCATGCAGGGGGACTATGGCTACACCTTC. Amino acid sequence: CASTMQGDYGYTF.

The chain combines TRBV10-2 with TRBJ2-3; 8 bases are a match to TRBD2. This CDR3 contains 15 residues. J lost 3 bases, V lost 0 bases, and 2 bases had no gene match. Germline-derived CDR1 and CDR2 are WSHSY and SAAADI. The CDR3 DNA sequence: TGCGCCAGCAGTGAGTCGACTAGCGAGACAGATACGCAGTATTTT. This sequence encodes CASSESTSETDTQYF.

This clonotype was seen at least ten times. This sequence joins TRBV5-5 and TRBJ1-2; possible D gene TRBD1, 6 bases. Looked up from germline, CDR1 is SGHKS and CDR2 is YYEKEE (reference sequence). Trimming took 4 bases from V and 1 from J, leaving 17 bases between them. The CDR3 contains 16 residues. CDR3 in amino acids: CASSALGAVSNYGYTF. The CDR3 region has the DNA TGTGCCAGCAGCGCTCTGGGGGCAGTCAGTAACTATGGCTACACCTTC.

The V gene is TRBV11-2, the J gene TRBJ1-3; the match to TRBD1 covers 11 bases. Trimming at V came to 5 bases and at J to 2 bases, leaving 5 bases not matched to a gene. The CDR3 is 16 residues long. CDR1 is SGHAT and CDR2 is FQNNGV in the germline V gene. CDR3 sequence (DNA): TGTGCCAGCAGCCCCAGGACAGGGGGCACTGGAAACACCATATATTTT. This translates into CASSPRTGGTGNTIYF.

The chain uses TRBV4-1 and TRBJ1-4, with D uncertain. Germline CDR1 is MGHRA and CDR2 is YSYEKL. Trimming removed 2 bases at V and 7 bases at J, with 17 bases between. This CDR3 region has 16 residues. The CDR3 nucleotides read TGCGCCAGCAGCCAACTTGACGGGTTGTTGGGTGAAAAACTGTTTTTT. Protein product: CASSQLDGLLGEKLFF.

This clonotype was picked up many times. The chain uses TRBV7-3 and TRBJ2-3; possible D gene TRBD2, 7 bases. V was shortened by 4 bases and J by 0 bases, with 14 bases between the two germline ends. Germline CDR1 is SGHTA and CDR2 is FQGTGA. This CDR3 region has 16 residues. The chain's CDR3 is CASSWRGGPSTDTQYF. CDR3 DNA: TGTGCCAGCAGCTGGAGGGGGGGCCCAAGCACAGATACGCAGTATTTT.

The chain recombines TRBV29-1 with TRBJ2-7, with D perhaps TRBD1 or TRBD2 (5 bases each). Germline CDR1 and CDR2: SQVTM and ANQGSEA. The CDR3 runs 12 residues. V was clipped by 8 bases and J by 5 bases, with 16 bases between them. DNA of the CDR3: TGCAGCAGTTTAAGGTTGGGGGACGAGCAGTACTTC. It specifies CSSLRLGDEQYF.

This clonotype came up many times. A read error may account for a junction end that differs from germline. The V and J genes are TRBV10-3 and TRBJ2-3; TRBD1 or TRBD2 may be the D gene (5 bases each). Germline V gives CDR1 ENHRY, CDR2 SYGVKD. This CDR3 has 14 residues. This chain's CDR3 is CASSEGPKTDTQYF. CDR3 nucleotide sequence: TGTGCCAGCAGTGAGGGGCCCAAAACAGATACGCAGTATTTT.

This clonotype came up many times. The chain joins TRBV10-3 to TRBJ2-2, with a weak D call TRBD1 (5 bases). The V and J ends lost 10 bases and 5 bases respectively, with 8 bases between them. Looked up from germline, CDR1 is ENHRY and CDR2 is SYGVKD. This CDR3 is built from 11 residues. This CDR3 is CATRQTGELFF. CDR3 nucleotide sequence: TGTGCCACTAGACAGACCGGGGAGCTGTTTTTT.

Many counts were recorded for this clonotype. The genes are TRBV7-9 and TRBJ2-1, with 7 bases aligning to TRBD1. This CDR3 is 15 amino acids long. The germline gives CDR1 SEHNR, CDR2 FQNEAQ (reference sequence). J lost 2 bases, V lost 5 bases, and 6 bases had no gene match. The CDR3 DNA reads TGTGCCAGCAGCCATGGACAGGCTCCCTACAATGAGCAGTTCTTC. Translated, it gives CASSHGQAPYNEQFF. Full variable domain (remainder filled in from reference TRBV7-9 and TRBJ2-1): DTGVSQNPRHKITKRGQNVTFRCDPISEHNRLYWYRQTLGQGPEFLTYFQNEAQLEKSRLLSDRFSAERPKGSFSTLEIQRTEQGDSAMYLCASSHGQAPYNEQFFGPGTRLTVL.

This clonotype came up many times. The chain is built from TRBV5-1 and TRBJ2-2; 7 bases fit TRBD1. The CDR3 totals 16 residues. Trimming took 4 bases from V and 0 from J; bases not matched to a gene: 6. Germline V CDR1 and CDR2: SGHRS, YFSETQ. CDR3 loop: CASSLGTVSNTGELFF. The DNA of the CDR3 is TGCGCCAGCAGCCTCGGGACAGTTTCGAACACCGGGGAGCTGTTTTTT.

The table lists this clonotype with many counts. The CDR3 sequence is CASSRHLDRVPGANVLTF. The CDR3 nucleotides are TGCGCCAGCAGCCGCCATCTTGACAGGGTTCCTGGGGCCAACGTCCTGACTTTC. The rearrangement joins TRBV4-1 to TRBJ2-6; 7 bases fit TRBD1. The V gene end was trimmed by 4 bases and the J gene end by 2 bases; junction bases not matched to a gene: 11. Germline CDR1 and CDR2: MGHRA and YSYEKL. This CDR3 is built from 18 residues.

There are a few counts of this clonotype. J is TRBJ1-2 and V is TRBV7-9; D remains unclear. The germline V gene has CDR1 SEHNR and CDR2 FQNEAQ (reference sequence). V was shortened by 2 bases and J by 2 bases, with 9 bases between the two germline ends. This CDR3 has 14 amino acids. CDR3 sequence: CASSLILRNYGYTF. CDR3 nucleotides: TGTGCCAGCAGCTTAATTCTCCGAAACTATGGCTACACCTTC.

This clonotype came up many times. CDR3 sequence reads: CASSLLLMNTEAFF. The CDR3 nucleotides read TGTGCCAGCAGTTTACTGCTCATGAACACTGAAGCTTTCTTT. The chain links TRBV12-3 or TRBV12-4 to TRBJ1-1, with D unclear. This CDR3 comprises 14 residues. V was pared by 2 bases and J by 0 bases, with 7 bases between.

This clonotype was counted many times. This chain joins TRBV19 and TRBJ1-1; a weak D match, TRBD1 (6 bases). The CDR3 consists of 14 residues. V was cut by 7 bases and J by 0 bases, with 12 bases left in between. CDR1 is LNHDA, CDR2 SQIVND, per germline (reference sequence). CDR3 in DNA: TGTGCCAGTACTTTAGGGGGGATGAACACTGAAGCTTTCTTT. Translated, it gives CASTLGGMNTEAFF.